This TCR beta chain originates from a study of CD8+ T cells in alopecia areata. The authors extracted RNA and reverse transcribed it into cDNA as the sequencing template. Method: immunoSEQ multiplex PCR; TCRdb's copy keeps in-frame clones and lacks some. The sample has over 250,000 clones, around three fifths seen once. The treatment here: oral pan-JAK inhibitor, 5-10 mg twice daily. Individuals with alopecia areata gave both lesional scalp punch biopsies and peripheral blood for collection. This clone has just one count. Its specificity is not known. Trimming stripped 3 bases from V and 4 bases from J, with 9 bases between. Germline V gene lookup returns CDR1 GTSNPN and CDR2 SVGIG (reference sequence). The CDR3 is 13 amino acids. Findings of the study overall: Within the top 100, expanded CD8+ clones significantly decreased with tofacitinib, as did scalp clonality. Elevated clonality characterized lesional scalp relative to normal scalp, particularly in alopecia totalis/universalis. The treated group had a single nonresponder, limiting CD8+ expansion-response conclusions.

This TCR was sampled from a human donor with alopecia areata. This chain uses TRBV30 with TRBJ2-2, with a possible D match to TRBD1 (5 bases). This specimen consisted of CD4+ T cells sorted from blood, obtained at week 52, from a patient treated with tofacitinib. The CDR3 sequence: CAWRKTGTGELFF. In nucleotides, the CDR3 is TGTGCCTGGAGAAAAACAGGCACCGGGGAGCTGTTTTTT.